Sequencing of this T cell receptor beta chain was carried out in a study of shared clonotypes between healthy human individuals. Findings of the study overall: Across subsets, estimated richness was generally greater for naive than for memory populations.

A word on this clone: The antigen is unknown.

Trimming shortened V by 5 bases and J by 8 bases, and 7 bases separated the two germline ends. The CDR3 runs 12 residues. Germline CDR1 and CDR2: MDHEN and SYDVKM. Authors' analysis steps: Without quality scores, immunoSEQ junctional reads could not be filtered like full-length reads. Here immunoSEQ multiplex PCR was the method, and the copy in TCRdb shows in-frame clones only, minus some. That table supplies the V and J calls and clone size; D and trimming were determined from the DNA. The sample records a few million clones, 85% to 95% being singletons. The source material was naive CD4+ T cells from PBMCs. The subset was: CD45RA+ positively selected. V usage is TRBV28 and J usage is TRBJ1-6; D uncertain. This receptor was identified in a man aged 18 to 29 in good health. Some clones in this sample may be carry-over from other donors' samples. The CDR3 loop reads CASSPEDSPLHF. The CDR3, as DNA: TGTGCCAGCAGTCCGGAGGATTCACCCCTCCACTTT. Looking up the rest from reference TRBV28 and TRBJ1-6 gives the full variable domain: DVKVTQSSRYLVKRTGEKVFLECVQDMDHENMFWYRQDPGLGLRLIYFSYDVKMKEKGDIPEGYSVSREKKERFSLILESASTNQTSMYLCASSPEDSPLHFGNGTRLTVT.